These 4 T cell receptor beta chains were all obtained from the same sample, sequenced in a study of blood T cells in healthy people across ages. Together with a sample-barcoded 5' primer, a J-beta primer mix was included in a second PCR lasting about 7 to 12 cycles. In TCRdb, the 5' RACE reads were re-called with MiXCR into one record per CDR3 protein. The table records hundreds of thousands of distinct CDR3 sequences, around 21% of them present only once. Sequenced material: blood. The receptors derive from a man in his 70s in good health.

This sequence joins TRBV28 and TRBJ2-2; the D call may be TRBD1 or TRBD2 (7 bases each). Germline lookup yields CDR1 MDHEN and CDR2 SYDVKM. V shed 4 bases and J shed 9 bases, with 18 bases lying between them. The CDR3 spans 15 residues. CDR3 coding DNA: TGTGCCAGCAGTTACCCCCAGGGGGGGGTCCGGGAGCTGTTTTTT. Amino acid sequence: CASSYPQGGVRELFF.

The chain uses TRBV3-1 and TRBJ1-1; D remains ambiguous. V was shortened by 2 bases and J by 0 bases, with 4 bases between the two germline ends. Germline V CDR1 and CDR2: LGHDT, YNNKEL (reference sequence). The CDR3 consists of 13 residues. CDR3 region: CASSQQVNTEAFF. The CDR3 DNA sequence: TGTGCCAGCAGCCAACAGGTGAACACTGAAGCTTTCTTT.

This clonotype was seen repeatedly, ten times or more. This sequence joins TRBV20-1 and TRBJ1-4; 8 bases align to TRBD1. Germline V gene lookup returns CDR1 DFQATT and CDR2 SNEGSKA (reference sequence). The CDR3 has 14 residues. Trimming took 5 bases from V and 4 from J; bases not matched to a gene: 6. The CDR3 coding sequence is TGCAGTGCTCGTGGGGACAGGAATAATGAAAAACTGTTTTTT. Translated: CSARGDRNNEKLFF.

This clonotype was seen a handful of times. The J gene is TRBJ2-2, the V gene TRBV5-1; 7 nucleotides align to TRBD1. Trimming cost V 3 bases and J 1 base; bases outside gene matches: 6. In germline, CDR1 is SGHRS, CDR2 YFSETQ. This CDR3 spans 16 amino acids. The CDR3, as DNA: TGCGCCAGCAGCTCCACCGGGACAGTGAACACCGGGGAGCTGTTTTTT. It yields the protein CASSSTGTVNTGELFF.